Listed below are T cell receptor beta chains from one sample, sequenced in a study of blood T cell repertoires in COVID-19. Generated by immunoSEQ multiplex PCR, the TCRdb table keeps only in-frame clones and is missing some. Of 200,000 or so clones listed, approximately 82% are singletons. Sequences were obtained from peripheral blood. These receptors came from a human donor with acute or convalescent COVID-19. The donor label of this sample is uncertain. The CDR3 runs from the conserved cysteine through the conserved F or W. The D gene is left open where the match is weak. Rows may omit the clone size; those that give it use once, few, many or a size class.

d_call: -
v_call: TRBV7-2
clone_size: -
j_call: TRBJ2-1
cdr3_nt: TGTGCCAGCAGCCCCAGACTAGCAGGGGATGAGCAGTTCTTC
cdr3_aa: CASSPRLAGDEQFF

d_call: -
v_call: TRBV9
clone_size: -
j_call: TRBJ2-5
cdr3_nt: TGTGCCAGCAGCCCCCCCCTTACGGGAGAGACCCAGTACTTC
cdr3_aa: CASSPPLTGETQYF

d_call: TRBD1
v_call: TRBV2
clone_size: -
j_call: TRBJ2-3
cdr3_nt: TGTGCCAGCATGCGGGACAGGGGCACAGATACGCAGTATTTT
cdr3_aa: CASMRDRGTDTQYF

d_call: TRBD2
v_call: TRBV19
clone_size: -
j_call: TRBJ2-1
cdr3_nt: TGTGCCAGTAAAAGGGAGGGAGGGACCCACAATGAGCAGTTCTTC
cdr3_aa: CASKREGGTHNEQFF

d_call: -
v_call: TRBV29-1
clone_size: -
j_call: TRBJ2-3
cdr3_nt: TGCAGCGCGGACAGACACGCTAGCACAGATACGCAGTATTTT
cdr3_aa: CSADRHASTDTQYF

d_call: -
v_call: TRBV12-3/TRBV12-4
clone_size: few
j_call: TRBJ1-4
cdr3_nt: TGTGCCAGCAGTTTCCTTAATGAAAAACTGTTTTTT
cdr3_aa: CASSFLNEKLFF

d_call: TRBD1
v_call: TRBV6-5
clone_size: few
j_call: TRBJ1-4
cdr3_nt: TGTGCCAGCCGTTCAGGGGGGAATGAAAAACTGTTTTTT
cdr3_aa: CASRSGGNEKLFF

d_call: TRBD2
v_call: TRBV5-8
clone_size: -
j_call: TRBJ2-1
cdr3_nt: TGTGCCAGCAGCTATCCGGGACTAGCGGGAGGGCCCTGGGGACACAATGAGCAGTTCTTC
cdr3_aa: CASSYPGLAGGPWGHNEQFF

d_call: -
v_call: TRBV29-1
clone_size: many
j_call: TRBJ1-4
cdr3_nt: TGCAGCGTTGAAGATCCCGGGGTACGGGAAAAACTGTTTTTT
cdr3_aa: CSVEDPGVREKLFF

d_call: -
v_call: TRBV24-1
clone_size: -
j_call: TRBJ1-1
cdr3_nt: TGTGCCACCAGTGATTGGCAGGGTAAAGCTTTCTTT
cdr3_aa: CATSDWQGKAFF

d_call: TRBD2
v_call: TRBV27
clone_size: -
j_call: TRBJ2-1
cdr3_nt: TGTGCCAGCAGTCCTCCCGGACTAGCGGGAGGGCCGAGTGAGCAGTTCTTC
cdr3_aa: CASSPPGLAGGPSEQFF

d_call: TRBD2
v_call: TRBV4-2
clone_size: -
j_call: TRBJ2-7
cdr3_nt: TGTGCCAGCAGCCCTAGGACTAGCGGGAGTTACGAGCAGTACTTC
cdr3_aa: CASSPRTSGSYEQYF

d_call: -
v_call: TRBV6-2/TRBV6-3
clone_size: few
j_call: TRBJ2-7
cdr3_nt: TGTGCCAGCAGTGGACAGTCCACTCGGGACGAGCAGTACTTC
cdr3_aa: CASSGQSTRDEQYF

d_call: TRBD1
v_call: TRBV10-3
clone_size: -
j_call: TRBJ2-5
cdr3_nt: TGTGCCATCAGTGTTGGACAGGGGATCCAAGAGACCCAGTACTTC
cdr3_aa: CAISVGQGIQETQYF

d_call: TRBD1
v_call: TRBV27
clone_size: -
j_call: TRBJ2-3
cdr3_nt: TGTGCCAGCAAAGGGACAGGGTCCGGCACAGATACGCAGTATTTT
cdr3_aa: CASKGTGSGTDTQYF

d_call: TRBD2
v_call: TRBV2
clone_size: few
j_call: TRBJ2-3
cdr3_nt: TGTGCCAGCGGTGCGGGAGAGACAGATACGCAGTATTTT
cdr3_aa: CASGAGETDTQYF

d_call: TRBD1
v_call: TRBV10-3
clone_size: -
j_call: TRBJ1-1
cdr3_nt: TGTGCCATCAGCCGGGACAGGGAAGCTTTCTTT
cdr3_aa: CAISRDREAFF

d_call: -
v_call: TRBV5-4
clone_size: -
j_call: TRBJ2-5
cdr3_nt: TGTGCCAGCAGCTTGGGACAGATACAAGAGACCCAGTACTTC
cdr3_aa: CASSLGQIQETQYF

d_call: -
v_call: TRBV27
clone_size: few
j_call: TRBJ1-1
cdr3_nt: TGTGCCAGCAGCATTTTTTCCCTGGGGCCAGGGGAGACTGAAGCTTTCTTT
cdr3_aa: CASSIFSLGPGETEAFF

d_call: TRBD2
v_call: TRBV6-5
clone_size: -
j_call: TRBJ2-1
cdr3_nt: TGTGCCAGCAGTTGGACTAGCGGGAGGGCCAATGAGCAGTTCTTC
cdr3_aa: CASSWTSGRANEQFF

d_call: -
v_call: TRBV3-1/TRBV3-2
clone_size: once
j_call: TRBJ2-3
cdr3_nt: TGTGCCAGCAGCCAAGATACGAGAACGGATACGCAGTATTTT
cdr3_aa: CASSQDTRTDTQYF

d_call: -
v_call: TRBV12-3/TRBV12-4
clone_size: -
j_call: TRBJ1-2
cdr3_nt: TGTGCCAGCAGTTTGAGCAATGTCCATGGCTACACCTTC
cdr3_aa: CASSLSNVHGYTF

d_call: -
v_call: TRBV5-1
clone_size: -
j_call: TRBJ2-2
cdr3_nt: TGCGCCAGCAGCTTGGAAGGGGATGGTGCCGGGGAGCTGTTTTTT
cdr3_aa: CASSLEGDGAGELFF

d_call: -
v_call: TRBV5-1
clone_size: few
j_call: TRBJ2-5
cdr3_nt: TGCGCCAGCAGCACCCAACTTGATCAAGAGACCCAGTACTTC
cdr3_aa: CASSTQLDQETQYF

d_call: -
v_call: TRBV29-1
clone_size: -
j_call: TRBJ2-1
cdr3_nt: TGCAGCGTTGCTGCGGGCCAGAGCCCCTACAATGAGCAGTTCTTC
cdr3_aa: CSVAAGQSPYNEQFF

d_call: -
v_call: TRBV7-3
clone_size: -
j_call: TRBJ2-1
cdr3_nt: TGTGCCAGCAGCTTGTCTGGAGCCTACAATGAGCAGTTCTTC
cdr3_aa: CASSLSGAYNEQFF

d_call: TRBD1
v_call: TRBV5-1
clone_size: -
j_call: TRBJ2-1
cdr3_nt: TGCGCCAGCACCACAGGGGGCGATGAGCAGTTCTTC
cdr3_aa: CASTTGGDEQFF

d_call: -
v_call: TRBV29-1
clone_size: -
j_call: TRBJ1-5
cdr3_nt: TGCAGCGTTGCTCAGGGGAACAATCAGCCCCAGCATTTT
cdr3_aa: CSVAQGNNQPQHF

d_call: TRBD1
v_call: TRBV28
clone_size: -
j_call: TRBJ1-6
cdr3_nt: TGTGCCAGCACCTGGACAGGGGTGGGAAATTCACCCCTCCACTTT
cdr3_aa: CASTWTGVGNSPLHF

d_call: -
v_call: TRBV27
clone_size: -
j_call: TRBJ1-6
cdr3_nt: TGTGCCAGCACCCGCTATTGGAGTAAGGGGTTCTCCTATAATTCACCCCTCCACTTT
cdr3_aa: CASTRYWSKGFSYNSPLHF

d_call: TRBD1
v_call: TRBV5-1
clone_size: -
j_call: TRBJ1-1
cdr3_nt: TGCGCCAGCAGCTTGGCAGGGGGCACGTACACTGAAGCTTTCTTT
cdr3_aa: CASSLAGGTYTEAFF

d_call: -
v_call: TRBV30
clone_size: -
j_call: TRBJ2-2
cdr3_nt: TGTGCCTGGACTAGGGGAAACACCGGGGAGCTGTTTTTT
cdr3_aa: CAWTRGNTGELFF

d_call: TRBD1
v_call: TRBV18
clone_size: -
j_call: TRBJ1-1
cdr3_nt: TGTGCCAGCTCACCCCCCGGGACAGGGGGAATGGAAGCTTTCTTT
cdr3_aa: CASSPPGTGGMEAFF

d_call: TRBD1
v_call: TRBV28
clone_size: -
j_call: TRBJ2-1
cdr3_nt: TGTGCCAGCAGTTTGCCGGGACAGGGGAGTTTAAGTGAGCAGTTCTTC
cdr3_aa: CASSLPGQGSLSEQFF

d_call: -
v_call: TRBV5-1
clone_size: -
j_call: TRBJ2-3
cdr3_nt: TGCGCCAGCACGCACTTGGGGGGTGGCGCAGATACGCAGTATTTT
cdr3_aa: CASTHLGGGADTQYF

d_call: TRBD2
v_call: TRBV6-2/TRBV6-3
clone_size: -
j_call: TRBJ2-7
cdr3_nt: TGTGCCAGCAGTTCCGCTAGCGGAACCTACGAGCAGTACTTC
cdr3_aa: CASSSASGTYEQYF

d_call: TRBD1
v_call: TRBV11-2
clone_size: -
j_call: TRBJ2-3
cdr3_nt: TGTGCCAGCAGCACCGGGGACAGGGGACGCACAGATACGCAGTATTTT
cdr3_aa: CASSTGDRGRTDTQYF